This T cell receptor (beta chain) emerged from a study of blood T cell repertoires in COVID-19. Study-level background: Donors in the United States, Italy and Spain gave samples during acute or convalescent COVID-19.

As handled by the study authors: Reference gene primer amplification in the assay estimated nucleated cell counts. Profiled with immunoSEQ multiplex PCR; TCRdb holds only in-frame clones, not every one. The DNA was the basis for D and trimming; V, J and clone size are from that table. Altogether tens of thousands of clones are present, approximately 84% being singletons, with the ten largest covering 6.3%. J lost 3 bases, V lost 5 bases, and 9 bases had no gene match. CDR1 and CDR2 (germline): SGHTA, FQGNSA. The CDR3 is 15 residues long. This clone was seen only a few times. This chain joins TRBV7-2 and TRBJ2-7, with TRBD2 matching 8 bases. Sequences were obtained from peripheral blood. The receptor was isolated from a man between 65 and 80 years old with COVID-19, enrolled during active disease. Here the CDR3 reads CASSPRGSGSYEQYF. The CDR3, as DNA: TGTGCCAGCAGCCCCCGGGGAAGCGGGAGCTACGAGCAGTACTTC. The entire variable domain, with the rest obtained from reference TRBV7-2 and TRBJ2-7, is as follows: GAGVSQSPSNKVTEKGKDVELRCDPISGHTALYWYRQSLGQGLEFLIYFQGNSAPDKSGLPSDRFSAERTGGSVSTLTIQRTQQEDSAVYLCASSPRGSGSYEQYFGPGTRLTVT.